Listed below are T cell receptor beta chains from one sample, sequenced in a study of blood T cell repertoires in COVID-19. TCRdb's copy holds only in-frame clones and misses some; the assay was immunoSEQ multiplex PCR. Of some 150,000 clones listed, about 87% are singletons. Source material: peripheral blood. The receptors derive from a man in his forties or fifties with active COVID-19. CDR3s include the opening cysteine and the closing phenylalanine or tryptophan. Clone size is given for some rows only: seen once, a few or many times, or a class if the clone is expanded.

J gene: TRBJ1-6
clone size: -
V gene: TRBV5-6
CDR3 length: 14
CDR3 protein: CASSWGQGNSPLHF

J gene: TRBJ1-4
clone size: -
V gene: TRBV5-6
CDR3 length: 14
CDR3 protein: CASSLVETNEKLFF

J gene: TRBJ1-2
clone size: -
V gene: TRBV5-1
CDR3 length: 12
CDR3 protein: CASSLPDYGYTF

J gene: TRBJ2-7
clone size: -
V gene: TRBV12-1
CDR3 length: 12
CDR3 protein: CASSIKDCEQYF

J gene: TRBJ1-5
clone size: -
V gene: TRBV19
CDR3 length: 14
CDR3 protein: CASSRGVSNQPQHF

J gene: TRBJ2-7
clone size: -
V gene: TRBV6-5
CDR3 length: 15
CDR3 protein: CASSPRTGARHEQYF

J gene: TRBJ2-6
clone size: -
V gene: TRBV3-1/TRBV3-2
CDR3 length: 16
CDR3 protein: CASSQVYRSGANVLTF

J gene: TRBJ1-2
clone size: -
V gene: TRBV3-1/TRBV3-2
CDR3 length: 14
CDR3 protein: CASRLSEGVGGYTF

J gene: TRBJ1-5
clone size: -
V gene: TRBV19
CDR3 length: 16
CDR3 protein: CASLRGTPYSNQPQHF

J gene: TRBJ2-5
clone size: -
V gene: TRBV9
CDR3 length: 17
CDR3 protein: CASSVGSYGGGRETQYF

J gene: TRBJ1-3
clone size: -
V gene: TRBV18
CDR3 length: 15
CDR3 protein: CASSPDIHSGNTIYF

J gene: TRBJ2-1
clone size: -
V gene: TRBV12-3/TRBV12-4
CDR3 length: 13
CDR3 protein: CASSFGGSNEQFF

J gene: TRBJ1-1
clone size: once
V gene: TRBV9
CDR3 length: 14
CDR3 protein: CASSVGQANTEAFF

J gene: TRBJ2-2
clone size: -
V gene: TRBV6-6
CDR3 length: 14
CDR3 protein: CASRQTANTGELFF

J gene: TRBJ2-7
clone size: -
V gene: TRBV9
CDR3 length: 13
CDR3 protein: CASSTSTGTAPFF

J gene: TRBJ1-2
clone size: -
V gene: TRBV28
CDR3 length: 16
CDR3 protein: CASSLAGGPLNIGYTF

J gene: TRBJ1-1
clone size: -
V gene: TRBV29-1
CDR3 length: 14
CDR3 protein: CSGGPKVSFTEAFF

J gene: TRBJ2-7
clone size: -
V gene: TRBV4-2
CDR3 length: 13
CDR3 protein: CASSQDRVNEQYF

J gene: TRBJ2-5
clone size: -
V gene: TRBV6-5
CDR3 length: 14
CDR3 protein: CASSYDNGQETQYF

J gene: TRBJ2-1
clone size: -
V gene: TRBV2
CDR3 length: 14
CDR3 protein: CASRGGQGIYEQFF

J gene: TRBJ1-4
clone size: -
V gene: TRBV18
CDR3 length: 14
CDR3 protein: CASSSQLSNEKLFF

J gene: TRBJ2-3
clone size: -
V gene: TRBV3-1/TRBV3-2
CDR3 length: 18
CDR3 protein: CASNPRAEAQVSTDTQYF

J gene: TRBJ2-2
clone size: -
V gene: TRBV11-2
CDR3 length: 15
CDR3 protein: CASSSYGGGAGELFF

J gene: TRBJ2-7
clone size: -
V gene: TRBV28
CDR3 length: 16
CDR3 protein: CASSTTGTGLPYEQYF

J gene: TRBJ1-5
clone size: -
V gene: TRBV19
CDR3 length: 15
CDR3 protein: CASSIDREEGQPQHF

J gene: TRBJ2-7
clone size: few
V gene: TRBV21-1
CDR3 length: 11
CDR3 protein: CASSIFGEQYF

J gene: TRBJ1-6
clone size: -
V gene: TRBV6-1
CDR3 length: 18
CDR3 protein: CASSEKKTGGVWNSPLHF

J gene: TRBJ1-5
clone size: once
V gene: TRBV19
CDR3 length: 14
CDR3 protein: CASTTTGSNQPQHF

J gene: TRBJ2-7
clone size: -
V gene: TRBV2
CDR3 length: 13
CDR3 protein: CASSVDRGHEQYF

J gene: TRBJ1-1
clone size: -
V gene: TRBV4-3
CDR3 length: 16
CDR3 protein: CASSQNPTGLRAEAFF

J gene: TRBJ2-3
clone size: -
V gene: TRBV2
CDR3 length: 13
CDR3 protein: CASSEAQRDTQYF

J gene: TRBJ2-3
clone size: -
V gene: TRBV11-2
CDR3 length: 15
CDR3 protein: CASSLGDYVPDTQYF

J gene: TRBJ1-5
clone size: once
V gene: TRBV6-6
CDR3 length: 16
CDR3 protein: CASTQGGLGRNQPQHF

J gene: TRBJ1-4
clone size: once
V gene: TRBV12-3/TRBV12-4
CDR3 length: 13
CDR3 protein: CASSLARAEKLFF

J gene: TRBJ1-1
clone size: -
V gene: TRBV18
CDR3 length: 15
CDR3 protein: CASSLSPGTGTGTSF

J gene: TRBJ1-4
clone size: -
V gene: TRBV5-1
CDR3 length: 16
CDR3 protein: CASSLGGSATNEKLFF

J gene: TRBJ1-2
clone size: -
V gene: TRBV30
CDR3 length: 13
CDR3 protein: CAWSPPQGVGYTF

J gene: TRBJ2-3
clone size: -
V gene: TRBV29-1
CDR3 length: 16
CDR3 protein: CSVEDGTGGGTDTQYF

J gene: TRBJ2-5
clone size: -
V gene: TRBV7-6
CDR3 length: 13
CDR3 protein: CASGSGTGETQYF

J gene: TRBJ1-5
clone size: -
V gene: TRBV2
CDR3 length: 14
CDR3 protein: CASRDAGVGQPQHF

J gene: TRBJ1-5
clone size: -
V gene: TRBV9
CDR3 length: 14
CDR3 protein: CASSRAPSNQPQHF

J gene: TRBJ2-1
clone size: -
V gene: TRBV5-1
CDR3 length: 16
CDR3 protein: CASSSRGQGSRNEQFF

J gene: TRBJ1-6
clone size: -
V gene: TRBV7-2
CDR3 length: 14
CDR3 protein: CASSTDRSGSPLHF

J gene: TRBJ2-1
clone size: -
V gene: TRBV15
CDR3 length: 15
CDR3 protein: CATSWERGEYNEQFF

J gene: TRBJ1-2
clone size: -
V gene: TRBV30
CDR3 length: 11
CDR3 protein: CAWAQANLDTF

J gene: TRBJ2-7
clone size: few
V gene: TRBV11-3
CDR3 length: 12
CDR3 protein: CASSPGTGEQYF

J gene: TRBJ1-4
clone size: -
V gene: TRBV7-8
CDR3 length: 16
CDR3 protein: CASSLGLRTGSEKLFF

J gene: TRBJ2-2
clone size: -
V gene: TRBV11-2
CDR3 length: 16
CDR3 protein: CASSLAGDRPGGELFF

J gene: TRBJ2-3
clone size: -
V gene: TRBV19
CDR3 length: 17
CDR3 protein: CASSIDGLAGGTDTQYF

J gene: TRBJ1-2
clone size: -
V gene: TRBV3-1/TRBV3-2
CDR3 length: 15
CDR3 protein: CASSFNGGAGNGYTF

J gene: TRBJ2-7
clone size: -
V gene: TRBV7-2
CDR3 length: 13
CDR3 protein: CASSPSRGLAQYF

J gene: TRBJ1-2
clone size: -
V gene: TRBV6-5
CDR3 length: 15
CDR3 protein: CASRQYTGQSYGYTF

J gene: TRBJ1-4
clone size: few
V gene: TRBV19
CDR3 length: 17
CDR3 protein: CASSKGFRGTTNEKLFF

J gene: TRBJ1-5
clone size: -
V gene: TRBV6-5
CDR3 length: 14
CDR3 protein: CASSSQGARQPQHF

J gene: TRBJ1-1
clone size: -
V gene: TRBV5-6
CDR3 length: 13
CDR3 protein: CASTLQGGTEAFF

J gene: TRBJ2-7
clone size: -
V gene: TRBV7-3
CDR3 length: 15
CDR3 protein: CASSWSGGPSYEQYF

J gene: TRBJ1-1
clone size: -
V gene: TRBV3-1/TRBV3-2
CDR3 length: 14
CDR3 protein: CASSNPPVNTEAFF

J gene: TRBJ1-6
clone size: -
V gene: TRBV5-6
CDR3 length: 15
CDR3 protein: CASSFLDSLNSPLHF